A single sample is the source of the 26 T cell receptor beta chains below, sequenced in a study of T cell responses to AZD1222 COVID-19 vaccine. TCRdb's copy holds only in-frame clones and misses some; the assay was immunoSEQ multiplex PCR. The table lists 95,000 to 100,000 clones, roughly 84% of them singletons. Specimen: peripheral blood, collected on day 0 of AZD1222 vaccination. Receptors originate from an adult in good health.

V is TRBV28 and J is TRBJ2-7, with D unresolved. The V gene lost 7 bases and the J gene lost 0 bases, with 7 bases spanning the gap. Looked up from germline, CDR1 is MDHEN and CDR2 is SYDVKM. The CDR3 is 12 amino acids. CDR3 sequence reads: CASTESSYEQYF. The CDR3 DNA reads TGTGCCAGCACGGAGAGCTCCTACGAGCAGTACTTC.

The chain is built from TRBV5-4 and TRBJ2-7; TRBD1 matches 7 bases. The CDR3 contains 14 residues. V was pared by 3 bases and J by 6 bases, with 9 bases of the junction left unmatched. In germline, CDR1 is SGHNT, CDR2 YYREEE (reference sequence). CDR3 nucleotide sequence: TGTGCCAGCAGCTGGCCCGACAGGGTGGGCGAGCAGTACTTC. It translates to CASSWPDRVGEQYF.

The J gene is TRBJ2-3, the V gene TRBV7-9; the match to TRBD2 covers 9 bases. The CDR3 totals 15 residues. The germline V gene encodes CDR1 SEHNR and CDR2 FQNEAQ (reference sequence). Trimming removed 5 bases from V and 4 bases from J; junction bases left unmatched: 7. The CDR3 nucleotides read TGTGCCAGCAGCGCGCTTAGCGGGAGCGCAGATACGCAGTATTTT. Residues: CASSALSGSADTQYF.

V and J are TRBV28 and TRBJ1-6, with a weak D call TRBD1 (6 bases). Germline values: CDR1 MDHEN, CDR2 SYDVKM. V lost 8 bases to trimming and J lost 3 bases, with 14 bases between them. CDR3 size: 15 residues. Here the CDR3 DNA reads TGTGCCAGCGGTCCGGGACAAGTCTATAATTCACCCCTCCACTTT. It yields the protein CASGPGQVYNSPLHF.

The V call is TRBV5-3, the J call TRBJ1-5, with D possibly TRBD1 on 6 matching bases. TRBV5-3 counts as an open reading frame of uncertain function. The CDR3 consists of 16 residues. Trimming left V 7 bases short and J 3 bases short, with 20 bases between. CDR3 coding DNA: TGTGCCAGACCCTCAGGGGAAGTCAGAGACAATCAGCCCCAGCATTTT. It yields the protein CARPSGEVRDNQPQHF.

This chain links TRBV4-1 with TRBJ2-7; 12 nucleotides line up with TRBD1. Trimming took 4 bases from V and 0 from J; bases not matched to a gene: 10. This CDR3 contains 18 residues. Germline lookup yields CDR1 MGHRA and CDR2 YSYEKL. CDR3 nucleotide sequence: TGCGCCAGCAGCCCATCCGGGACAGGGGGCCCGAGCTCCTACGAGCAGTACTTC. It is translated as CASSPSGTGGPSSYEQYF.

This clone was observed a handful of times. This sequence joins TRBV7-9 and TRBJ2-3, with a tentative D call TRBD2 (5 bases). Deletions cut 5 bases from V and 4 bases from J, with 10 bases between. The CDR3 contains 13 residues. Germline V gives CDR1 SEHNR, CDR2 FQNEAQ (reference sequence). The CDR3 coding sequence is TGTGCCAGCAGCCCCAAGGAGGCAGATACGCAGTATTTT. Translating gives CASSPKEADTQYF. Looking up the rest from reference TRBV7-9 and TRBJ2-3 gives the full variable domain: DTGVSQNPRHKITKRGQNVTFRCDPISEHNRLYWYRQTLGQGPEFLTYFQNEAQLEKSRLLSDRFSAERPKGSFSTLEIQRTEQGDSAMYLCASSPKEADTQYFGPGTRLTVL.

V is TRBV6-5 and J is TRBJ1-2; TRBD1 agrees at 7 bases. Per the germline V gene, CDR1 is MNHEY and CDR2 is SVGAGI. The CDR3 extends over 13 amino acids. With 6 bases clipped from V and 8 bases from J, the junction kept 9 bases outside the gene matches. This chain's CDR3 is CASRPQGRNGYTF. For the CDR3, the DNA is TGTGCCAGCAGACCACAGGGGAGGAACGGCTACACCTTC.

The CDR3 spells CATSTRDRATEAFF. The DNA for the CDR3 is TGTGCCACCAGCACGCGGGACAGGGCCACTGAAGCTTTCTTT. The chain recombines TRBV15 with TRBJ1-1; 9 bases align to TRBD1. The CDR3 contains 14 residues. Trimming cost V 4 bases and J 4 bases; bases outside gene matches: 4. Germline CDR1 LNHNV, CDR2 YYDKDF (reference sequence).

This clone occurred once. V gene TRBV6-1 combines with J gene TRBJ1-1; D unresolved. The germline gives CDR1 MNHNS, CDR2 SASEGT. The CDR3 spans 16 residues. V lost 0 bases and J 7 bases, leaving 18 bases between the germline ends. For the CDR3, the DNA is TGTGCCAGCAGTGAAGCTAAAGGGTCTTCCAGCGGTGAAGCTTTCTTT. It is translated as CASSEAKGSSSGEAFF.

This chain links TRBV19 with TRBJ1-5; TRBD1 matches 8 bases. The CDR3 is made up of 16 amino acids. CDR1 is LNHDA, CDR2 SQIVND, per germline (reference sequence). With V trimmed by 10 bases and J by 4 bases, 15 bases remained unmatched. For the CDR3, the DNA is TGTGCCACCCTTCGGGGGACAGGAACGGGTAATCAGCCCCAGCATTTT. Protein product: CATLRGTGTGNQPQHF.

This clone was detected once. The chain carries TRBV7-2 and TRBJ2-3; D not certain. Deletions cut 5 bases from V and 5 bases from J, with 11 bases between. The germline V gene has CDR1 SGHTA and CDR2 FQGNSA. The CDR3 loop spans 13 amino acids. CDR3: CASSPSWEDTQYF. In nucleotides, the CDR3 is TGTGCCAGCAGCCCAAGTTGGGAAGATACGCAGTATTTT.

The V and J genes are TRBV6-5 and TRBJ1-2, with 7 bases identical to TRBD1. Germline-derived CDR1 and CDR2 are MNHEY and SVGAGI. The CDR3 runs 13 residues. V shed 7 bases, J shed 10 bases, and the junction held 12 bases outside the gene matches. The CDR3 protein is CASTSTGLDDYTF. The CDR3 DNA reads as TGTGCCAGCACTTCGACAGGGTTGGATGACTACACCTTC.

The chain is built from TRBV7-8 and TRBJ1-5; the D gene is possibly TRBD1 (6 bases). V dropped 5 bases and J dropped 2 bases, with 13 bases sitting between them. This CDR3 spans 15 amino acids. Looked up from germline, CDR1 is SGHVS and CDR2 is FQNEAQ. This CDR3 is CASSPRPGGNQPQHF. In DNA form, the CDR3 reads TGTGCCAGCAGCCCCAGGCCAGGGGGCAATCAGCCCCAGCATTTT.

The chain combines TRBV10-3 with TRBJ2-7; unclear D gene. CDR3 length equals 15 residues. Germline V gene data show CDR1 as ENHRY and CDR2 as SYGVKD. Trimming cost V 0 bases and J 0 bases, with 9 bases left between them. CDR3 nucleotide sequence: TGTGCCATCAGTGAGTCTGAGGTGAGCTCCTACGAGCAGTACTTC. As protein: CAISESEVSSYEQYF.

This clone turned up a few times. The chain combines TRBV19 with TRBJ2-7; 10 positions agree with TRBD2. The junction had 5 bases not matched to a gene; V was cut back by 7 bases and J by 5 bases. Germline CDR1 and CDR2: LNHDA and SQIVND (reference sequence). The CDR3 spans 13 residues. This CDR3 reads CASIGLAGDEQYF. CDR3 DNA sequence: TGTGCCAGTATCGGGCTAGCGGGAGACGAGCAGTACTTC.

The sample holds a few counts of this clone. The chain links TRBV12-2 to TRBJ1-5; the table's D call of TRBD1 was not tested on the DNA. TRBV12-2 is marked as a pseudogene. CDR3 size: 17 residues. For the CDR3, the DNA is TGTGCAAGTCGCTTAGAGAATTCAGGGGGCACCAGGCAGCCCCAGCATTTT. Translating gives CASRLENSGGTRQPQHF.

The J gene is TRBJ1-1, the V gene TRBV27; perhaps TRBD1 as D (6 bases). Germline-derived CDR1 and CDR2 are MNHEY and SMNVEV (reference sequence). The V end was cut by 3 bases, the J end by 1 base, with 15 bases between. The CDR3 consists of 16 residues. This CDR3 reads CASSFSGQWTNTEAFF. As DNA, the CDR3 is TGTGCCAGCAGTTTCTCCGGACAGTGGACGAACACTGAAGCTTTCTTT.

CDR3 nucleotide sequence: TGTGCTAGTGGTTTAAAATGGGCTTTCTTT. Translating it yields CASGLKWAFF. The gene calls are TRBV12-5 and TRBJ1-1, with unresolved D. The CDR3 totals 10 residues. V was pared by 3 bases and J by 11 bases, with 7 bases between. Per germline, CDR1 LGHNT and CDR2 FRNRAP.

The rearrangement uses TRBV27 and TRBJ1-5; possibly TRBD1 for D (6 bases). CDR3 length equals 15 residues. Germline V gene data show CDR1 as MNHEY and CDR2 as SMNVEV (reference sequence). Trimming took 0 bases from V and 2 from J, leaving 8 bases between them. The CDR3 nucleotides are TGTGCCAGCAGTTTATCAAAGGGGGGCAATCAGCCCCAGCATTTT. Protein: CASSLSKGGNQPQHF.

This clone was seen only once. The chain couples TRBV3-1 (or the pseudogene TRBV3-2) to TRBJ2-7; D is unclear. This CDR3 has 13 residues. Germline CDR1 LGHDT, CDR2 YNNKEL (reference sequence). The germline V and J ends were trimmed by 2 bases and 3 bases, with 8 bases remaining between them. The DNA of the CDR3 is TGTGCCAGCAGCCAACCCCAGGACTACGAGCAGTACTTC. It is translated as CASSQPQDYEQYF.

The CDR3 spells CASSKVRGGSGRYTDTQYF. The CDR3 DNA follows: TGTGCCAGCAGCAAAGTGCGGGGGGGTAGCGGGAGGTACACAGATACGCAGTATTTT. This chain links TRBV21-1 with TRBJ2-3; the table's D call, TRBD2, was not checked against the DNA. TRBV21-1 is designated a pseudogene. The CDR3 runs to 19 residues.

V is TRBV5-1 and J is TRBJ1-1; 10 nucleotides line up with TRBD1. With 0 bases clipped from V and 5 bases from J, the junction kept 10 bases outside the gene matches. The length of the CDR3 is 17 residues. Germline CDR1 is SGHRS and CDR2 is YFSETQ. This CDR3 is CASSLDTRQGARTEAFF. CDR3 bases: TGCGCCAGCAGCTTGGATACGCGACAGGGGGCGCGGACTGAAGCTTTCTTT.

V and J are TRBV28 and TRBJ2-7, with a weak D call TRBD1 (6 bases). Germline V lookup: CDR1 MDHEN, CDR2 SYDVKM. CDR3 length: 13 residues. Trimming shortened V by 5 bases and J by 3 bases, and 11 bases separated the two germline ends. The CDR3: CASSVQGIYEQYF. The DNA for the CDR3 is TGTGCCAGCAGTGTACAGGGCATCTACGAGCAGTACTTC.

The sample holds a few counts of this clone. The chain combines TRBV7-6 with TRBJ2-7; 12 bases are a match to TRBD1. Germline V gene lookup returns CDR1 SGHVS and CDR2 FNYEAQ. CDR3 length: 16 residues. The J segment lost 7 bases and the V segment lost 1 base, leaving 8 bases of the junction unmatched. The CDR3, as DNA: TGTGCCAGCAGCTTAGTCTGGGGACAGGGGGCTGAGGAGCAGTACTTC. This codes for CASSLVWGQGAEEQYF.

The chain links TRBV5-4 to TRBJ1-1, with D unresolved. Trimming cost V 4 bases and J 4 bases, with 14 bases left between them. This CDR3 region has 14 residues. Germline CDR1 is SGHNT and CDR2 is YYREEE (reference sequence). The CDR3 here is CASSVGGRSTEAFF. As DNA, the CDR3 is TGTGCCAGCAGCGTCGGAGGGCGGAGCACTGAAGCTTTCTTT.